The 24 T cell receptor beta chains below all came from one sample that was sequenced in a study of response to subunit inactivated influenza vaccine. TCRdb re-derived calls from the RT-PCR reads in MiXCR, one entry per CDR3 protein. This table has 630,000 or so distinct CDR3 sequences, approximately 14% appearing once. The sequencing here drew on PBMCs from blood, taken 11 to 12 days after vaccination. Receptors were obtained from a man aged 50 or older who received an inactivated influenza vaccine.

The V and J genes are TRBV7-9 and TRBJ2-7; a weak D match, TRBD2 (5 bases). The V and J ends lost 5 bases and 6 bases respectively, with 17 bases between them. CDR1 and CDR2 (germline): SEHNR, FQNEAQ (reference sequence). The CDR3 has 14 amino acids. CDR3 in DNA: TGTGCCAGCAGCGATAACACTAGGAGGAGCGAGCAGTACTTC. Its protein product is CASSDNTRRSEQYF.

V and J are TRBV6-5 and TRBJ2-1; the D call may be TRBD1 or TRBD2 (5 bases each). Looked up from germline, CDR1 is MNHEY and CDR2 is SVGAGI. V was trimmed by 3 bases and J by 1 base, leaving 10 bases between them. This CDR3 is built from 15 residues. CDR3 sequence (DNA): TGTGCCAGCAGTTATGGGGGAGAATCCTACAATGAGCAGTTCTTC. Translated, it gives CASSYGGESYNEQFF.

This clonotype has more than one count but fewer than ten. This chain connects TRBV24-1 to TRBJ2-2; D remains unclear. Between the trimmed V and J ends, which lost 7 bases and 1 base, there was a span of 12 bases. Germline values: CDR1 KGHDR, CDR2 SFDVKD. This CDR3 region has 15 residues. The CDR3 DNA sequence: TGTGCCACCAGCACAAGTCACAAGAACACCGGGGAGCTGTTTTTT. Protein product: CATSTSHKNTGELFF.

In its sample, this clonotype was seen many times. The genes are TRBV12-3 or TRBV12-4 and TRBJ1-2, with D perhaps matching TRBD1 (5 bases). Trimming cost V 7 bases and J 4 bases, with 16 bases left between them. The CDR3 is made up of 14 amino acids. The CDR3 DNA sequence: TGTGCCAGCACTCCGGGACCCGATCCCTATGGCTACACCTTC. Translation gives CASTPGPDPYGYTF.

The V call is TRBV23-1, the J call TRBJ1-1, with unresolved D. TRBV23-1 is an ORF for which the function is uncertain. V lost 8 bases and J 1 base, leaving 14 bases between the germline ends. The CDR3 has 14 amino acids. CDR3: CASRGRTENTEAFF. The CDR3 coding sequence is TGCGCCAGCCGAGGCAGAACAGAGAACACTGAAGCTTTCTTT.

This sequence joins TRBV6-2 or TRBV6-3 and TRBJ1-1; perhaps TRBD1 as D (5 bases). Per germline, CDR1 MNHEY and CDR2 SVGEGT. This CDR3 spans 14 amino acids. V was trimmed by 6 bases and J by 3 bases, leaving 14 bases between them. As DNA, the CDR3 is TGTGCCAGCAGGACCGGGGCGTTCTACACTGAAGCTTTCTTT. It codes for CASRTGAFYTEAFF.

This clonotype was seen many times. The chain links TRBV6-2 or TRBV6-3 to TRBJ2-1; 11 bases are a match to TRBD1. The J segment lost 8 bases and the V segment lost 5 bases, leaving 8 bases of the junction unmatched. Germline assignment: CDR1 MNHEY and CDR2 SVGEGT. CDR3 length equals 15 residues. CDR3 protein: CASSDQGGQGDEQFF. CDR3 in DNA: TGTGCCAGCAGTGACCAAGGGGGACAGGGGGATGAGCAGTTCTTC.

The rearrangement links TRBV3-1 to TRBJ2-1; no definite D call. The CDR3 totals 12 residues. V was pared by 1 base and J by 10 bases, with 8 bases between. Germline-derived CDR1 and CDR2 are LGHDT and YNNKEL (reference sequence). CDR3 amino acids: CASSQVPREQFF. In nucleotides, the CDR3 is TGTGCCAGCAGCCAAGTCCCCCGGGAGCAGTTCTTC.

In the case of this clonotype: A read error may account for a junction end that differs from germline. The chain is built from TRBV7-2 and TRBJ2-5; 12 bases map to TRBD2. Germline V gene sequence: CDR1 SGHTA, CDR2 FQGNSA. The CDR3 has 15 amino acids. The CDR3 coding sequence is TGTGTCAGCAGTTTTACTAGCGGGGGGAGTGAGACCCAGTACTTC. It yields the protein CVSSFTSGGSETQYF.

The chain combines TRBV4-3 with TRBJ2-5; D gene uncertain. Germline V gene data show CDR1 as LGHNA and CDR2 as YSLEER. V was shortened by 4 bases and J by 4 bases, with 16 bases between the two germline ends. The length of the CDR3 is 15 residues. CDR3 amino acids: CASSRTQGITETQYF. The CDR3 DNA is TGCGCCAGCAGCCGCACGCAAGGGATTACAGAGACCCAGTACTTC.

V usage is TRBV10-2 and J usage is TRBJ2-3; 9 bases are a match to TRBD1. The germline V gene encodes CDR1 WSHSY and CDR2 SAAADI. Trimming at V came to 1 base and at J to 3 bases, leaving 2 bases not matched to a gene. The CDR3 runs to 15 residues. CDR3 residues: CASSEYRGPTDTQYF. The CDR3 bases are TGCGCCAGCAGTGAGTACAGGGGGCCGACAGATACGCAGTATTTT.

At least ten counts were recorded for this clonotype. The chain links TRBV5-1 to TRBJ1-1; the match to TRBD1 covers 8 bases. There are 14 residues in the CDR3. Germline V gene data show CDR1 as SGHRS and CDR2 as YFSETQ. V shed 4 bases, J shed 4 bases, and the junction held 6 bases outside the gene matches. CDR3 DNA sequence: TGCGCCAGCAGCGGCGGACAGGGAGGCACTGAAGCTTTCTTT. Translating it yields CASSGGQGGTEAFF. The complete variable domain, with remaining parts taken from reference TRBV5-1 and TRBJ1-1, reads KAGVTQTPRYLIKTRGQQVTLSCSPISGHRSVSWYQQTPGQGLQFLFEYFSETQRNKGNFPGRFSGRQFSNSRSEMNVSTLELGDSALYLCASSGGQGGTEAFFGQGTRLTVV.

This clonotype was detected only a few times. J is TRBJ1-1 and V is TRBV6-2 or TRBV6-3; 7 bases agree with TRBD1. This CDR3 has 14 residues. Germline values: CDR1 MNHEY, CDR2 SVGEGT. J was trimmed by 3 bases and V by 7 bases; bases with no gene match: 8. The CDR3 coding sequence is TGTGCCAGCACCCAGACAGGGCGGGACACTGAAGCTTTCTTT. Translation gives CASTQTGRDTEAFF.

At least ten counts were recorded for this clonotype. This chain links TRBV29-1 with TRBJ2-3; TRBD2 matches 14 bases. With V trimmed by 0 bases and J by 3 bases, 14 bases remained unmatched. The CDR3 is 20 amino acids. Germline loops: CDR1 SQVTM, CDR2 ANQGSEA. The chain's CDR3 is CSVEDFVTSGRAWSTDTQYF. In DNA form, the CDR3 reads TGCAGCGTTGAAGATTTCGTGACTAGCGGGAGGGCCTGGTCTACAGATACGCAGTATTTT.

This clonotype was observed many times. This rearrangement joins TRBV20-1 to TRBJ2-3; tentative D call: TRBD2 (6 bases). Germline values: CDR1 DFQATT, CDR2 SNEGSKA (reference sequence). The CDR3 length is 15 residues. Trimming left V 0 bases short and J 1 base short, with 11 bases between. The CDR3 sequence is CSARDGRRGTDTQYF. The CDR3 bases are TGCAGTGCTAGAGATGGGAGGAGGGGCACAGATACGCAGTATTTT.

The chain recombines TRBV20-1 with TRBJ2-3, with D unclear. Germline CDR1 and CDR2: DFQATT and SNEGSKA (reference sequence). Trimming took 1 base from V and 5 from J, leaving 7 bases between them. CDR3 length: 12 residues. The CDR3 reads CSARGLVDTQYF. The DNA of the CDR3 is TGCAGTGCTAGAGGTCTTGTAGATACGCAGTATTTT.

This chain links TRBV20-1 with TRBJ2-1; possible D gene TRBD2, 6 bases. Per the germline V gene, CDR1 is DFQATT and CDR2 is SNEGSKA (reference sequence). CDR3 length: 15 residues. V was clipped by 0 bases and J by 16 bases, with 25 bases between them. The CDR3 DNA is TGCAGTGCTAGAGATTTCAGTTCGGGAGAACTAGCAATTTTCTTC. This codes for CSARDFSSGELAIFF.

This CDR3 is CSVGQPETQYF. DNA of the CDR3: TGCAGCGTTGGCCAGCCGGAGACCCAGTACTTC. This rearrangement joins TRBV29-1 to TRBJ2-5, with unresolved D. CDR3 length equals 11 residues. Per the germline V gene, CDR1 is SQVTM and CDR2 is ANQGSEA. The V and J ends lost 4 bases and 5 bases respectively, with 8 bases between them. The whole variable domain, remainder taken from reference TRBV29-1 and TRBJ2-5, is SAVISQKPSRDICQRGTSLTIQCQVDSQVTMMFWYRQQPGQSLTLIATANQGSEATYESGFVIDKFPISRPNLTFSTLTVSNMSPEDSSIYLCSVGQPETQYFGPGTRLLVL.

Only a few counts were recorded for this clonotype. The chain joins TRBV5-1 to TRBJ2-2; D uncertain. Germline V gives CDR1 SGHRS, CDR2 YFSETQ. This CDR3 comprises 15 residues. V gave up 0 bases and J gave up 6 bases, with 12 bases separating them. The CDR3 loop reads CASSLAKMGAGELFF. CDR3 coding DNA: TGCGCCAGCAGCTTGGCCAAGATGGGCGCCGGGGAGCTGTTTTTT.

The chain combines TRBV7-8 with TRBJ1-5; the match to TRBD1 covers 8 bases. The V gene end was trimmed by 1 base and the J gene end by 6 bases; junction bases not matched to a gene: 11. Germline assignment: CDR1 SGHVS and CDR2 FQNEAQ. The CDR3 totals 17 residues. The CDR3 loop reads CASSLGPAGTGGQPQHF. The DNA of the CDR3 is TGTGCCAGCAGCTTAGGCCCCGCGGGGACAGGAGGTCAGCCCCAGCATTTT.

This clonotype was counted at least ten times. The chain has TRBV7-2 and TRBJ1-5, with TRBD1 as a possible D gene (5 bases). The CDR3 contains 15 residues. The germline V gene encodes CDR1 SGHTA and CDR2 FQGNSA. V lost 1 base to trimming and J lost 0 bases, with 7 bases between them. The CDR3 nucleotides are TGTGCCAGCAGCTTAGAGGGGCTTAGCAATCAGCCCCAGCATTTT. Translated, it gives CASSLEGLSNQPQHF.

The genes are TRBV9 and TRBJ2-3; D may be TRBD1 (6 bases). The germline CDR1 and CDR2 sequences are SGDLS and YYNGEE. The CDR3 contains 17 residues. V lost 0 bases and J lost 2, with 16 bases in between. CDR3 sequence: CASSVGLGGAATDTQYF. The CDR3 DNA sequence: TGTGCCAGCAGCGTAGGGTTAGGGGGAGCCGCCACAGATACGCAGTATTTT.

This clonotype was counted only a few times. In DNA, the CDR3 is TGTGCCAGCAGCGTTGGGACTTCACGCACAGATACGCAGTATTTT. It specifies CASSVGTSRTDTQYF. The rearrangement links TRBV7-2 to TRBJ2-3; TRBD2 is a possible D gene (6 bases). The germline gives CDR1 SGHTA, CDR2 FQGNSA. Trimming stripped 5 bases from V and 1 base from J, with 13 bases between. This CDR3 region has 15 residues.

This clonotype was counted a few times. V usage is TRBV7-2 and J usage is TRBJ2-7, with D perhaps matching TRBD1 (6 bases). V lost 3 bases and J 2 bases, leaving 14 bases between the germline ends. Germline values: CDR1 SGHTA, CDR2 FQGNSA. The CDR3 is 15 amino acids. Here the CDR3 DNA reads TGTGCCAGCAGCTTCCAGGGGCGGAGGACCTACGAGCAGTACTTC. Translated, it gives CASSFQGRRTYEQYF.